This TCR beta chain was captured by sequencing in a study of human T cells and chemical hapten exposure. Turning to the study itself: There were weekly diphenylcyclopropenone doses to the scalp for patients throughout the approximately 24-week study.

This clonotype was counted at least ten times. V gave up 5 bases and J gave up 6 bases, with 11 bases separating them. Germline values: CDR1 SQVTM, CDR2 ANQGSEA. This CDR3 region has 12 residues. For the library, individual cDNA molecules each received unique molecular identifiers. TCRdb passed the RACE reads through MiXCR, listing each CDR3 protein once. The sample has about 70,000 distinct CDR3 sequences; 9.5% to 12% are singletons. Time point indicated: pre-sensitization, week 0. As for treatment: therapeutic diphenylcyclopropenone sensitization with weekly scalp DPC. The material was whole blood, obtained in connection with sensitization to the hapten diphenylcyclopropenone (DPC). The V gene is TRBV29-1, the J gene TRBJ2-1; D may correspond to TRBD1 or TRBD2 (5 bases each). The source of this sequence is a woman aged 50 to 60 with alopecia areata. Some clones in this sample may be carry-over from other donors' samples. The CDR3 sequence: CSVRPRGNEQFF. Here the CDR3 DNA reads TGCAGCGTTCGTCCGAGGGGCAATGAGCAGTTCTTC.